Shown below are 14 T cell receptor beta chains from a single sample sequenced in a study of blood T cell repertoires in COVID-19 (TCRdb year 2020). The library came from the immunoSEQ multiplex PCR assay. The table comes from immuneACCESS by way of TCRdb, which keeps in-frame sequences with V and J called. Part of the clones is missing from these tables; in studies checked, under half for an unresolved V gene and the rest for unknown reasons. In this sample the table shows roughly 300,000 clones, approximately 90% of which occur a single time. The ten most abundant clones make up roughly 1.1% of the sample. The sample comprised PBMCs or T cells enriched from blood (not recorded which). The receptors originated from a woman in her 30s who had recovered from COVID-19.

The rearrangement uses TRBV27 and TRBJ1-3; D is undetermined. Between the trimmed V and J ends, which lost 0 bases and 0 bases, there was a span of 6 bases. The germline gives CDR1 MNHEY, CDR2 SMNVEV (reference sequence). The CDR3 runs to 15 residues. The CDR3 sequence: CASSLSANSGNTIYF. The CDR3, as DNA: TGTGCCAGCAGTTTATCAGCAAACTCTGGAAACACCATATATTTT.

This chain uses TRBV12-3 or TRBV12-4 with TRBJ2-3, with 7 bases that match TRBD2. This CDR3 spans 13 amino acids. V dropped 8 bases and J dropped 1; count of bases not matched to a gene: 3. CDR3 protein: CASQRERTDTQYF. DNA for the CDR3: TGTGCCAGCCAGCGGGAACGCACAGATACGCAGTATTTT.

The chain carries TRBV15 and TRBJ2-1, with a tentative D call TRBD1 (5 bases). Trimming cost V 6 bases and J 5 bases, with 11 bases left between them. Germline V CDR1 and CDR2: LNHNV, YYDKDF (reference sequence). This CDR3 has 13 amino acids. CDR3 DNA sequence: TGTGCCACCAGTGAGACAGAGAACAATGAGCAGTTCTTC. Protein: CATSETENNEQFF.

The chain employs TRBV11-2 and TRBJ2-1; TRBD1 is a possible D gene (6 bases). V lost 3 bases to trimming and J lost 5 bases, with 14 bases between them. The CDR3 extends over 15 amino acids. Germline CDR1 SGHAT, CDR2 FQNNGV. This CDR3 is CASSFRGHENNEQFF. The DNA for the CDR3 is TGTGCCAGCAGCTTTAGGGGACACGAAAACAATGAGCAGTTCTTC.

The chain joins TRBV18 to TRBJ2-7; D is perhaps TRBD1 (6 bases). Between the trimmed V and J ends, which lost 3 bases and 5 bases, there was a span of 14 bases. Germline V gene data show CDR1 as KGHSH and CDR2 as LQKENI. CDR3 length: 14 residues. The CDR3 coding sequence is TGTGCCAGCTCACCGCCCACAGGGACCGACGAGCAGTACTTC. Encoded protein: CASSPPTGTDEQYF.

The chain carries TRBV27 and TRBJ2-7, with 9 bases aligning to TRBD2. The CDR3 sequence is 15 residues long. The trim removed 6 bases at V and 1 base at J, leaving 7 bases unmatched. The V gene's germline CDR1 is MNHEY and CDR2 SMNVEV (reference sequence). The chain's CDR3 is CASSLTSGPSYEQYF. The DNA for the CDR3 is TGTGCCAGCAGCCTAACTAGCGGGCCTTCCTACGAGCAGTACTTC.

The chain employs TRBV5-8 and TRBJ2-1; 8 positions match TRBD1. The length of the CDR3 is 16 residues. Losses at the gene ends were 0 bases for V and 8 bases for J; bases not matched to a gene: 10. Per germline, CDR1 SGHTS and CDR2 YDEGEE. This CDR3 is CASSLGSRGRGHEQFF. CDR3 in DNA: TGTGCCAGCAGCTTGGGATCTCGAGGCAGGGGGCATGAGCAGTTCTTC.

In the case of this clone: At one boundary the junction diverges from the germline segment, which might be a read error. This chain uses TRBV4-1 with TRBJ1-1; D remains ambiguous. Germline loops: CDR1 MGHRA, CDR2 YSYEKL. The CDR3 runs to 14 residues. CDR3 DNA: TGCGCCAGCAGCCAAGATTTGTCGTTGGCCCTAGACCGTTTT. Translated, it gives CASSQDLSLALDRF.

The rearrangement links TRBV7-9 to TRBJ2-1; D remains unclear. The germline V and J ends were trimmed by 2 bases and 5 bases, with 13 bases remaining between them. CDR3 length: 15 residues. Germline V lookup: CDR1 SEHNR, CDR2 FQNEAQ (reference sequence). Written as DNA, the CDR3 is TGTGCCAGCAGCTTACCAGATACCCCCAACAATGAGCAGTTCTTC. This translates into CASSLPDTPNNEQFF.

V is TRBV3-1 (or the pseudogene TRBV3-2) and J is TRBJ2-1; 8 bases fit TRBD1. The CDR3 is made up of 13 amino acids. V was pared by 4 bases and J by 8 bases, with 4 bases of the junction left unmatched. Germline CDR1 and CDR2: LGHDT and YNNKEL (reference sequence). This chain's CDR3 is CASSRQGLDEQFF. CDR3 nucleotides: TGTGCCAGCAGCCGACAGGGGTTGGATGAGCAGTTCTTC.

The chain employs TRBV21-1 and TRBJ2-7; TRBD2, as called in the table, went unchecked against the DNA. TRBV21-1 is deemed a pseudogene. The CDR3 loop spans 14 amino acids. CDR3 coding DNA: TGTGCCAGCAGCAAAGAGCGGGGAATCTACGAGCAGTACTTC. It yields the protein CASSKERGIYEQYF.

This clone occurred a few times. The chain carries TRBV9 and TRBJ2-2; TRBD1 agrees at 7 bases. V lost 6 bases, J lost 3 bases, and 5 bases stayed unmatched. The CDR3 is 14 residues long. Germline lookup yields CDR1 SGDLS and CDR2 YYNGEE. The CDR3 sequence: CASTGTVYTGELFF. As DNA, the CDR3 is TGTGCCAGCACCGGGACAGTCTACACCGGGGAGCTGTTTTTT.

This clone was detected only a few times. This rearrangement joins TRBV6-2 or TRBV6-3 to TRBJ1-4, with TRBD1 matching over 8 bases. Looked up from germline, CDR1 is MNHEY and CDR2 is SVGEGT. The trim removed 4 bases at V and 4 bases at J, leaving 5 bases unmatched. The CDR3 totals 15 residues. CDR3 region: CASSSGTGLNEKLFF. For the CDR3, the DNA is TGTGCCAGCAGTTCCGGGACAGGCCTTAATGAAAAACTGTTTTTT.

This clone came up once. The rearrangement uses TRBV19 and TRBJ2-1; no reliable D call. V gave up 6 bases and J gave up 0 bases, with 12 bases separating them. The germline V gene encodes CDR1 LNHDA and CDR2 SQIVND (reference sequence). The CDR3 loop spans 15 amino acids. CDR3 region: CASSEVPSSYNEQFF. The CDR3 DNA sequence: TGTGCCAGTAGCGAGGTCCCTAGCTCCTACAATGAGCAGTTCTTC.